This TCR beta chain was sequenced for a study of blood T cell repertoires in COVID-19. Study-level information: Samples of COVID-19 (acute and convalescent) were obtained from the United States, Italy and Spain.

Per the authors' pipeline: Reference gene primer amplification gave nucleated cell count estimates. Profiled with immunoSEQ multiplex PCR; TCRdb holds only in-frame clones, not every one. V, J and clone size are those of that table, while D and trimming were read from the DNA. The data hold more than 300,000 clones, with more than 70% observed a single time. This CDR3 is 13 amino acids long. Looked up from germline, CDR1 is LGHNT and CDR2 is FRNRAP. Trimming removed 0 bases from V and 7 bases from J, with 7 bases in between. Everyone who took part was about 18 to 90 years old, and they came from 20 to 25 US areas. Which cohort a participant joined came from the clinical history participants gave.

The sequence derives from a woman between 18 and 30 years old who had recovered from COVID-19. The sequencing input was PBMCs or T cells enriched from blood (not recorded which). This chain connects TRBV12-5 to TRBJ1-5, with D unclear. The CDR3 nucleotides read TGTGCTAGTGGTTTGGTAACGGGACAGCCCCAGCATTTT. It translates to CASGLVTGQPQHF.